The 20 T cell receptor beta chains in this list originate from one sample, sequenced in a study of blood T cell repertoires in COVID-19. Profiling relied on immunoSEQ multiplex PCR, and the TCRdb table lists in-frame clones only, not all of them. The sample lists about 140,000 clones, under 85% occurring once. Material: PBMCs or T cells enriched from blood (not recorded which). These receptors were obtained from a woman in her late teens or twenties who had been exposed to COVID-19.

The CDR3 reads CASRRQGAFGEKLFF. The CDR3 DNA sequence: TGTGCCAGCAGAAGACAGGGGGCGTTTGGTGAAAAACTGTTTTTT. J is TRBJ1-4 and V is TRBV25-1; 10 bases fit TRBD1. The CDR3 sequence is 15 residues long. V shed 6 bases and J 7 bases; nucleotides not matched to a gene: 8. Germline CDR1 is MGHDK and CDR2 is SYGVNS.

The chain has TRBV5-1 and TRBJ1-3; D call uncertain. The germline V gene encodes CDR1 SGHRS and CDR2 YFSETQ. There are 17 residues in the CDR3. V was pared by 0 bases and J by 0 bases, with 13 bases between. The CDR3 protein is CASSLEAAVSSGNTIYF. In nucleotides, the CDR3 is TGCGCCAGCAGCTTGGAGGCCGCGGTATCCTCTGGAAACACCATATATTTT.

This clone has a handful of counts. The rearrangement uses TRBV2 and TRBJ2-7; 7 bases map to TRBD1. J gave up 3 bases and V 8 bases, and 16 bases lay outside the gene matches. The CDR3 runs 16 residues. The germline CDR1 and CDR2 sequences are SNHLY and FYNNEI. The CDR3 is CASRQDRSFIFYEQYF. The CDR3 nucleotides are TGTGCCAGCCGGCAGGACAGGTCATTTATCTTCTACGAGCAGTACTTC.

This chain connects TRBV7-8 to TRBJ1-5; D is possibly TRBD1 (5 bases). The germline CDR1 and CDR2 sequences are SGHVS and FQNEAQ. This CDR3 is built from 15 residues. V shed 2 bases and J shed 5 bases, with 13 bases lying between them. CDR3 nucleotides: TGTGCCAGCAGCTTATTGGGGACTCGGGATCAGCCCCAGCATTTT. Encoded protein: CASSLLGTRDQPQHF.

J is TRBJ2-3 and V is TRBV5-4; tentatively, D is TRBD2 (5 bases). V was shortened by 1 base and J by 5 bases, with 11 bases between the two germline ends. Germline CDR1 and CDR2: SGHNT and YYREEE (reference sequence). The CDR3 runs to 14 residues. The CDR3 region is CASSLFGLGDTQYF. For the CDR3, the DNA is TGTGCCAGCAGCTTGTTTGGACTGGGAGATACGCAGTATTTT. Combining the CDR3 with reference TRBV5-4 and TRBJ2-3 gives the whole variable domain ETGVTQSPTHLIKTRGQQVTLRCSSQSGHNTVSWYQQALGQGPQFIFQYYREEENGRGNFPPRFSGLQFPNYSSELNVNALELDDSALYLCASSLFGLGDTQYFGPGTRLTVL.

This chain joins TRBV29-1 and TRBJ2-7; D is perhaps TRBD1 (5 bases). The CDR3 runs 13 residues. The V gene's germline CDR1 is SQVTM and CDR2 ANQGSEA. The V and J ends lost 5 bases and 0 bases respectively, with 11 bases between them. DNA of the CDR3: TGCAGCGTTAAGGGGCGCGTCTCCTACGAGCAGTACTTC. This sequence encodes CSVKGRVSYEQYF.

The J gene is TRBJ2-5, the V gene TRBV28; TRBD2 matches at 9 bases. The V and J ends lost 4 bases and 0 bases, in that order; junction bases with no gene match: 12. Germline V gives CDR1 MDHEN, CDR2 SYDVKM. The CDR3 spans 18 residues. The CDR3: CASSWSSGRRGYQETQYF. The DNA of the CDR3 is TGTGCCAGCAGTTGGTCCAGCGGGAGGAGGGGATACCAAGAGACCCAGTACTTC. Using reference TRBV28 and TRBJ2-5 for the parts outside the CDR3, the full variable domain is DVKVTQSSRYLVKRTGEKVFLECVQDMDHENMFWYRQDPGLGLRLIYFSYDVKMKEKGDIPEGYSVSREKKERFSLILESASTNQTSMYLCASSWSSGRRGYQETQYFGPGTRLLVL.

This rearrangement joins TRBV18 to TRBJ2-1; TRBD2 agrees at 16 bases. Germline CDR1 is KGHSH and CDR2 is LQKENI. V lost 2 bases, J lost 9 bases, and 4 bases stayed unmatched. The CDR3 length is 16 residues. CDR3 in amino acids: CASSPGTSGREAEQFF. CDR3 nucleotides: TGTGCCAGCTCACCAGGGACTAGCGGGAGGGAGGCTGAGCAGTTCTTC.

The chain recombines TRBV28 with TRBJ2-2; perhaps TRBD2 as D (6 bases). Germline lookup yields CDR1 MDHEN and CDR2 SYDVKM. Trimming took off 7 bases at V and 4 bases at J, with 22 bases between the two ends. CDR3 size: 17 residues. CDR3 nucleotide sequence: TGTGCCAGCACCCCTCCGTCGGGCGGGACGGGCACCGGGGAGCTGTTTTTT. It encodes CASTPPSGGTGTGELFF.

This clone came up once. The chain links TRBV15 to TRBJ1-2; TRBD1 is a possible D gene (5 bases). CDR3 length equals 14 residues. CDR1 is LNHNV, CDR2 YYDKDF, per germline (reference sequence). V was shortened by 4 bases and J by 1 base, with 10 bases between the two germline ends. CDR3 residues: CATSTRQLNYGYTF. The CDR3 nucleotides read TGTGCCACCAGCACGAGACAGCTTAACTATGGCTACACCTTC.

The CDR3: CASGFLLPLRDRGTGNTIYF. CDR3 sequence (DNA): TGTGCTAGTGGTTTTCTCCTACCTCTCCGGGACAGGGGGACTGGAAACACCATATATTTT. This chain uses TRBV12-5 with TRBJ1-3, with TRBD1 matching 11 bases. Unmatched junction bases numbered 15, after V lost 3 bases and J lost 2 bases. Germline-derived CDR1 and CDR2 are LGHNT and FRNRAP. This CDR3 spans 20 amino acids.

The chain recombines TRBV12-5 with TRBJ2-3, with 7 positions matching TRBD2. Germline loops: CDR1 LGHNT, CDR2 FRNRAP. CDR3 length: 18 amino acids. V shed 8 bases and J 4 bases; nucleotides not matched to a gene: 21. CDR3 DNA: TGTGCTAGTTCCCCGGGACTACTGGGAGCGGGTTTATCAGATACGCAGTATTTT. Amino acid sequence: CASSPGLLGAGLSDTQYF.

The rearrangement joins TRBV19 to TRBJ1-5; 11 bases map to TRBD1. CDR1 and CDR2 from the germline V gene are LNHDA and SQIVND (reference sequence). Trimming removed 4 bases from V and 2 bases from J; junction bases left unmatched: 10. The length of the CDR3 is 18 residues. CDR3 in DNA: TGTGCCAGTAGTAGGATGGGACAGGGGGAGAGGGGCAATCAGCCCCAGCATTTT. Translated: CASSRMGQGERGNQPQHF.

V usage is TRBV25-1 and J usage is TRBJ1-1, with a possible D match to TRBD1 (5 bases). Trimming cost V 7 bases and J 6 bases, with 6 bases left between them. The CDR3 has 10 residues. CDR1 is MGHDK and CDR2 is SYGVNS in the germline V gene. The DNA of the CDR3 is TGTGCCAGCAAGGGGTCTGAAGCTTTCTTT. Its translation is CASKGSEAFF.

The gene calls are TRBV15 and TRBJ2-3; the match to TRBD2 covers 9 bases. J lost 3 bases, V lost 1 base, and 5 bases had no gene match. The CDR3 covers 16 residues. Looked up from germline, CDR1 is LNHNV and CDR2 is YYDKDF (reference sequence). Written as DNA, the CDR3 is TGTGCCACCAGCAGAGTTGTCCTAGCGGGAACAGATACGCAGTATTTT. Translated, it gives CATSRVVLAGTDTQYF. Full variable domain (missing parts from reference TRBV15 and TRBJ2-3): DAMVIQNPRYQVTQFGKPVTLSCSQTLNHNVMYWYQQKSSQAPKLLFHYYDKDFNNEADTPDNFQSRRPNTSFCFLDIRSPGLGDTAMYLCATSRVVLAGTDTQYFGPGTRLTVL.

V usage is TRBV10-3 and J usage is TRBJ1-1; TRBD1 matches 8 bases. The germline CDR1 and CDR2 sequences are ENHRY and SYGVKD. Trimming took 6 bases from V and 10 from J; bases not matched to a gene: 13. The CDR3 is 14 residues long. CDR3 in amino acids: CAIRRGQETQGAFF. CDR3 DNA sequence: TGTGCCATCAGACGGGGACAGGAGACGCAGGGAGCTTTCTTT.

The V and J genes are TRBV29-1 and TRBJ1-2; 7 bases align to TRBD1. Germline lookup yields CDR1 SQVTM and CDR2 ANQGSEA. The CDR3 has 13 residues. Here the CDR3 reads CGELGGADYGYTF. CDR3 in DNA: TGCGGAGAGTTAGGGGGCGCTGACTATGGCTACACCTTC.

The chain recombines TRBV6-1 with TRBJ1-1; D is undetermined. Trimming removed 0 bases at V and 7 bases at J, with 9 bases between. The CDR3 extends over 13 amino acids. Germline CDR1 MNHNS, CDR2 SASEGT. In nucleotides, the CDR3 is TGTGCCAGCAGTGAAGCGCGTGTCGGTGAAGCTTTCTTT. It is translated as CASSEARVGEAFF.

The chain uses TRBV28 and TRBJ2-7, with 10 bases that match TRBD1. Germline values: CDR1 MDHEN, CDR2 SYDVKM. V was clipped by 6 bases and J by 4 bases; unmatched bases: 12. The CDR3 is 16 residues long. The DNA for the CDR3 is TGTGCCAGCAGCGCGGACAGGGGGTCTCAGGGGTACGAGCAGTACTTC. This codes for CASSADRGSQGYEQYF.

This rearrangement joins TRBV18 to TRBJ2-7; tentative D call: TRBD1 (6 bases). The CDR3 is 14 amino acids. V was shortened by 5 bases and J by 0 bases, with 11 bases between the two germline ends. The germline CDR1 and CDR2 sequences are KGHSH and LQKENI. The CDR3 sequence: CASSSDSSSYEQYF. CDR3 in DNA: TGTGCCAGCTCATCGGACAGCAGCTCCTACGAGCAGTACTTC.